The present entry profiles one T cell receptor beta chain with its context. Its antigen remains unidentified. Germline and junction disagree at one end, which may indicate a read error. Germline values: CDR1 SEHNR, CDR2 FQNEAQ (reference sequence). The CDR3 length is 16 residues. The data are from a study of cytomegalovirus exposure and HLA in healthy donors. Study findings and constraints: Despite most TCR sequences being rare, some public TCRs occurred in many donors. Data from an earlier analysis indicated that most TCR beta V segments were productive either about 90% or about 30% of the time.

It was with 60 Vbeta and 13 Jbeta primers that the PCR ran. Data came from immunoSEQ multiplex PCR; TCRdb stores just in-frame clones and leaves some out. The sample shows over 130,000 clones, 76% of them seen only once. This sequence was found in a middle-aged man in good health and CMV-seronegative. The sample taken for sequencing was PBMCs. The V and J genes are TRBV7-9 and TRBJ1-6; 7 nucleotides align to TRBD1. The CDR3 loop reads CSSSSWDRLGGSPLHF. The CDR3 DNA reads TGTTCCAGCAGCTCGTGGGACAGATTAGGTGGTTCACCCCTCCACTTT.